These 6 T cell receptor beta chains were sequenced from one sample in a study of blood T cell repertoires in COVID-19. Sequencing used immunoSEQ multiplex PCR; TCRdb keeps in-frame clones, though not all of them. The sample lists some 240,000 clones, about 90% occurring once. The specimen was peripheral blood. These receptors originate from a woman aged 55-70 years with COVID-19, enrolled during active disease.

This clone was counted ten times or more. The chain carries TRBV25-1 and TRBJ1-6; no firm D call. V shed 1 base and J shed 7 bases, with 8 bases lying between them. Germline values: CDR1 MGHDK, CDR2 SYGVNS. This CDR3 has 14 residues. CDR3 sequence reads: CASSEWSGNSPLHF. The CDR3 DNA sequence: TGTGCCAGCAGTGAATGGAGCGGGAATTCACCCCTCCACTTT.

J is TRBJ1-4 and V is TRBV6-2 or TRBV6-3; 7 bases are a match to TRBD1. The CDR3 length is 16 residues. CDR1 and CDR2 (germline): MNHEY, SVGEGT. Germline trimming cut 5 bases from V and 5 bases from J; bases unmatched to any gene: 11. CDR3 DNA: TGTGCCAGCAGTGCAGGACCGGGACAGAGGAATGAAAAACTGTTTTTT. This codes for CASSAGPGQRNEKLFF.

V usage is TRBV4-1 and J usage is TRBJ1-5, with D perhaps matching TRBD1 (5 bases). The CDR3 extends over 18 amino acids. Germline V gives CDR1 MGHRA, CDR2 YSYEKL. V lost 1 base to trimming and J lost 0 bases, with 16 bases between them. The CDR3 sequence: CASSQVWLGRSSNQPQHF. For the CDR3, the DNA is TGCGCCAGCAGCCAAGTCTGGCTGGGGCGGTCTAGCAATCAGCCCCAGCATTTT.

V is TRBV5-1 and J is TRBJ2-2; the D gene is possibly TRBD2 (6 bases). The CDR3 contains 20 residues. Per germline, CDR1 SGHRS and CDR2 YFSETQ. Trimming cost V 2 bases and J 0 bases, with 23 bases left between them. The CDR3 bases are TGCGCCAGCAGCTTTTTTTTGGGTACCTCGGGGGACGCGAACACCGGGGAGCTGTTTTTT. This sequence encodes CASSFFLGTSGDANTGELFF.

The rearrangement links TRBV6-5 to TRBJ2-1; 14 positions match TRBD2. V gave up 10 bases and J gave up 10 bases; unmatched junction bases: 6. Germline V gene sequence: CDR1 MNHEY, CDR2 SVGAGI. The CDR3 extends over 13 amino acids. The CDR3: CATGTSGGYEQFF. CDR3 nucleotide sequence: TGTGCCACCGGGACTAGCGGGGGCTACGAGCAGTTCTTC.

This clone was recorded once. CDR3 amino acids: CASSPDRDRNSPLHF. The CDR3 DNA sequence: TGTGCCAGCAGCCCAGACCGGGACAGAAATTCACCCCTCCACTTT. The chain recombines TRBV11-2 with TRBJ1-6; 7 bases align to TRBD1. Germline loops: CDR1 SGHAT, CDR2 FQNNGV. The CDR3 covers 15 residues. Trimming at V came to 5 bases and at J to 7 bases, leaving 8 bases not matched to a gene.